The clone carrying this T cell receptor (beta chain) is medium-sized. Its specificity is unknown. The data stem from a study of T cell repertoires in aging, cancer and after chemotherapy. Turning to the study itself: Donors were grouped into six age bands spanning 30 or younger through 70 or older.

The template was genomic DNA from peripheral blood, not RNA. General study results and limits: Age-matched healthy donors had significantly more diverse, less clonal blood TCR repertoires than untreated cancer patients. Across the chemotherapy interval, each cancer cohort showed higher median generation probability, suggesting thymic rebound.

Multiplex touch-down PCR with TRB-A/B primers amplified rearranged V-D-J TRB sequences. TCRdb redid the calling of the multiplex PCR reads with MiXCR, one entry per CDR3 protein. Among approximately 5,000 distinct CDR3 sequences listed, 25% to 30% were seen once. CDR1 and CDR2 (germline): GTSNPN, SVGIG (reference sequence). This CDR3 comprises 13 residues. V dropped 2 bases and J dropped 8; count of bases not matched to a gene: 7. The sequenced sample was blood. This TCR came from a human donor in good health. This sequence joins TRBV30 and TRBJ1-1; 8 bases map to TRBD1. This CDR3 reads CAWSSMTGAEAFF. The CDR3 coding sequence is TGTGCCTGGAGTTCGATGACAGGGGCAGAAGCTTTCTTT.